This T cell receptor beta chain was captured in a study of T cell responses to AZD1222 COVID-19 vaccine. A single count supports this clone. This table comes from immunoSEQ multiplex PCR, and its TCRdb copy is limited to in-frame clones, with some not included. The sample carries about 120,000 clones, approximately 83% recorded once. The CDR3 contains 14 residues. This specimen consisted of peripheral blood, obtained on day 0 of AZD1222 vaccination. This sequence was found in an adult in good health. The chain has TRBV21-1 and TRBJ1-1; TRBD1, the D gene given by the table, was not confirmed from the DNA. TRBV21-1 is listed as a pseudogene. The CDR3 coding sequence is TGTGCCAGCAGCTTTGGGGCCGCGAACACTGAAGCTTTCTTT. Protein sequence: CASSFGAANTEAFF.